Given below is one T cell receptor (beta chain) in context. MiXCR, applied by TCRdb to the RT-PCR reads, yields one record per CDR3 protein. The table lists about 680,000 distinct CDR3 sequences, about 14% of them singletons, with 3.6% in the top ten. What was sequenced was memory CD4+ T cells from blood. This TCR was sampled from a female donor in good health, serving as a healthy control.

DNA for the CDR3: TGTTCCACTGGGACAGGGGGGAACACTGAAGCTTTCTTT. This encodes CSTGTGGNTEAFF. V and J are TRBV10-3 and TRBJ1-1; TRBD1 matches at 11 bases. CDR3 size: 13 residues. Germline-derived CDR1 and CDR2 are ENHRY and SYGVKD.